The 10 T cell receptor beta chains presented below share a single source sample, sequenced in a study of spatial heterogeneity in lung cancer. TCRdb reprocessed the 5' RACE reads via MiXCR and lists one record per CDR3 protein. The table has approximately 49,000 distinct CDR3 sequences, less than 5.5% seen once. The time point denotes: sample taken at primary tumor resection. Without sorting, whole RNA was sequenced from tumor, nontumor lung or frozen PBMC. The input for sequencing was PBMCs, taken at surgery. The receptors were gathered from a male donor with early-stage non-small cell lung cancer.

V usage is TRBV7-2 and J usage is TRBJ2-2, with no clear D. CDR1 and CDR2 (germline): SGHTA, FQGNSA. The CDR3 is made up of 13 amino acids. V lost 1 base and J lost 4, with 4 bases in between. CDR3 residues: CASSLDGTGELFF. The CDR3 DNA follows: TGTGCCAGCAGCTTAGATGGCACCGGGGAGCTGTTTTTT.

V usage is TRBV29-1 and J usage is TRBJ2-7; 9 bases agree with TRBD1. In germline, CDR1 is SQVTM, CDR2 ANQGSEA. V gave up 7 bases and J gave up 6 bases; unmatched junction bases: 7. The CDR3 has 12 residues. The CDR3 coding sequence is TGCAGCGCCAGGGACAGGGCGGGCGAGCAGTACTTC. Protein sequence: CSARDRAGEQYF.

This clonotype has more than one count but fewer than ten. The chain has TRBV19 and TRBJ2-2; D not certain. This CDR3 is built from 17 residues. Germline V gives CDR1 LNHDA, CDR2 SQIVND (reference sequence). V was trimmed by 4 bases and J by 0 bases, leaving 15 bases between them. Written as DNA, the CDR3 is TGTGCCAGTAGTACCCCCGAACACTTTACGAACACCGGGGAGCTGTTTTTT. This translates into CASSTPEHFTNTGELFF.

There are many counts of this clonotype. V is TRBV28 and J is TRBJ2-5; TRBD2 might be the D (5 bases). The CDR3 runs 15 residues. V lost 5 bases to trimming and J lost 3 bases, with 16 bases between them. The V gene's germline CDR1 is MDHEN and CDR2 SYDVKM. This chain's CDR3 is CASSTPPGLEETQYF. The CDR3 DNA sequence: TGTGCCAGCAGTACCCCTCCGGGATTGGAAGAGACCCAGTACTTC.

This clonotype was observed at least ten times. V is TRBV4-2 and J is TRBJ2-1; D is possibly TRBD2 (5 bases). CDR1 is LGHNA, CDR2 YNFKEQ, per germline. CDR3 length: 16 residues. Trimming took off 3 bases at V and 5 bases at J, with 17 bases between the two ends. The CDR3 DNA sequence: TGTGCCAGCAGCCACGGACTGGAGCCCCTCGACAATGAGCAGTTCTTC. It codes for CASSHGLEPLDNEQFF.

This clonotype appeared many times. The rearrangement links TRBV2 to TRBJ2-2, with D uncertain. Trimming stripped 7 bases from V and 6 bases from J, with 12 bases between. Germline CDR1 and CDR2: SNHLY and FYNNEI. The CDR3 covers 13 residues. The CDR3 nucleotides are TGTGCCAGCACCCCAGAACGGGCCGGGGAGCTGTTTTTT. Protein product: CASTPERAGELFF.

This clonotype was counted at least ten times. The CDR3 DNA follows: TGTGCCAGTGGGCTAGGAGCGGGACACTACGAGCAGTACTTC. It encodes CASGLGAGHYEQYF. The genes are TRBV19 and TRBJ2-7; the D gene is possibly TRBD2 (7 bases). Germline V CDR1 and CDR2: LNHDA, SQIVND (reference sequence). V was clipped by 8 bases and J by 3 bases, with 17 bases between them. This CDR3 is built from 14 residues.

Notes on this clonotype: This may arise from a read error, as a much more abundant clone is one base away. The V call is TRBV20-1, the J call TRBJ2-7, with TRBD2 as a possible D gene (5 bases). Germline CDR1 and CDR2: DFQATT and SNEGSKA (reference sequence). Trimming cost V 3 bases and J 5 bases, with 17 bases left between them. This CDR3 contains 14 residues. The CDR3 sequence: CSASRSSTIDEQYF. The DNA of the CDR3 is TGCAGTGCTAGTAGGTCTAGCACAATCGACGAGCAGTACTTC.

This clonotype was seen more than once but under ten times. The chain recombines TRBV3-1 with TRBJ2-2; possibly TRBD1 or TRBD2 for D (6 bases each). This CDR3 comprises 14 residues. Germline loops: CDR1 LGHDT, CDR2 YNNKEL (reference sequence). Trimming cost V 1 base and J 6 bases, with 9 bases left between them. The CDR3 reads CASSQARGPGELFF. CDR3 DNA: TGTGCCAGCAGCCAAGCTCGGGGGCCCGGGGAGCTGTTTTTT. Looking up the rest from reference TRBV3-1 and TRBJ2-2 gives the full variable domain: DTAVSQTPKYLVTQMGNDKSIKCEQNLGHDTMYWYKQDSKKFLKIMFSYNNKELIINETVPNRFSPKSPDKAHLNLHINSLELGDSAVYFCASSQARGPGELFFGEGSRLTVL.

This clonotype was recorded at least ten times. This sequence joins TRBV7-3 and TRBJ2-1, with 10 bases identical to TRBD1. Germline CDR1 and CDR2: SGHTA and FQGTGA. CDR3 size: 20 residues. The ends lost 5 bases at V and 2 bases at J; junction bases unmatched: 18. Here the CDR3 reads CASSAPRDRGGEEAYNEQFF. In DNA form, the CDR3 reads TGTGCCAGCAGCGCCCCCCGGGACAGGGGAGGGGAAGAGGCCTACAATGAGCAGTTCTTC.